This T cell receptor (beta chain) was recorded in a study of cytomegalovirus exposure and HLA in healthy donors. Background on the study: Early released data comprised about 85 million unique TCRs from HLA-typed donors.

Trimming stripped 0 bases from V and 5 bases from J, with 4 bases between. In germline, CDR1 is SGHTA, CDR2 FQGNSA. The CDR3 loop spans 12 amino acids. Study results and caveats: One later analysis reportedly identified an Asian-associated ancestry cluster that showed fewer N-insertions than the approximately 700-donor mean. According to reports, the classifier identified cytomegalovirus status with high specificity and sensitivity.

Turning to this clone: Its antigen is not known. Other DNA sequences within the sample encode an identical CDR3.

The PCR had 60 Vbeta and 13 Jbeta primers. Generated by immunoSEQ multiplex PCR, the TCRdb table keeps only in-frame clones and is missing some. The sample records roughly 100,000 clones, 78% being singletons. This receptor was identified in a man younger than 40 in good health and CMV-seronegative. Sequencing was done on a sample of PBMCs. The chain couples TRBV7-2 to TRBJ1-2; no definite D call. The CDR3 protein is CASSLASYGYTF. The CDR3 DNA sequence: TGTGCCAGCAGCTTAGCGTCTTATGGCTACACCTTC.